What follows is one TCR beta chain and its context. These data belong to a study of CD8+CD57+ T cells in acquired aplastic anemia. Profiles of TCR beta VDJ and CDR3 were generated from a genomic DNA template. MiXCR was run by TCRdb on the reads, yielding one entry per CDR3 protein. The sample lists around 130,000 distinct CDR3 sequences; approximately 50% were seen once. Germline values: CDR1 MRHNA, CDR2 SNTAGT. V was pared by 1 base and J by 7 bases, with 8 bases between. The CDR3 is made up of 13 amino acids. The sequenced patients had an expansion of CD8+CD57+ cells seen by flow cytometry. The TCR comes from a human donor with aplastic anemia. This sequence joins TRBV6-4 and TRBJ2-1; D tentatively reads TRBD1 or TRBD2 (5 bases each). The sequenced material came from sorted CD4+, CD8+, or CD8+CD57+ T cells (not recorded which) from PBMCs. In DNA form, the CDR3 reads TGTGCCAGCAGTGACTTGGGGGTGAATGAGCAGTTCTTC. Translation gives CASSDLGVNEQFF.